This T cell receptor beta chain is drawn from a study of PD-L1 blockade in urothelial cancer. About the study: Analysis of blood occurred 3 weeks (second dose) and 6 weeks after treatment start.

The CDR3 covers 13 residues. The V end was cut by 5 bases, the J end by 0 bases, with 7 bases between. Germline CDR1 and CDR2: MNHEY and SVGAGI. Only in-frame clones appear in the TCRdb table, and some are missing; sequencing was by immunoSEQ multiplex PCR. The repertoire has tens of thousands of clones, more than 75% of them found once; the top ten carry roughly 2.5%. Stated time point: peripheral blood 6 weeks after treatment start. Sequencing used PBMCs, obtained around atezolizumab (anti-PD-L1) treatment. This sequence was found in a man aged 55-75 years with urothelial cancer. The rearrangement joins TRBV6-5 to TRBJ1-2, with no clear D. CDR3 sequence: CASSGGANYGYTF. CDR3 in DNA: TGTGCCAGCAGTGGCGGGGCTAACTATGGCTACACCTTC.